One and the same sample provided the 13 T cell receptor beta chains below, sequenced in a study of T cell repertoires in cytomegalovirus infection (dated by TCRdb to about 2019). The sample was run on an Illumina HiSeq 1500. TCRdb reworked the public reads: Q25 trimming with fastp, MiXCR clone assembly, productive beta chains retained. Duplicate CDR3 protein sequences are folded into a single record with the most common DNA and genes. This sample holds 680,000 or so distinct CDR3 sequences; about 33% were observed only once. The ten most abundant clones make up around a sixth of the sample. What the treatment or condition label conveys for this sample: in vitro stimulation with specific CMV peptide epitopes to enrich CMV-specific T cells. Their antigen targets remain unknown. This specimen was cultured PBMCs, taken from culture after CMV antigen stimulation. These receptors were obtained from a human donor in good health (CMV status not recorded). Some clones in this sample may be carry-over from other donors' samples.

This clonotype appeared a few times. The chain has TRBV4-2 and TRBJ2-5; tentatively, D is TRBD1 (5 bases). The CDR3 runs 15 residues. Germline values: CDR1 LGHNA, CDR2 YNFKEQ. V lost 2 bases and J 1 base, leaving 11 bases between the germline ends. This chain's CDR3 is CASSQTGQAQETQYF. The CDR3 region has the DNA TGTGCCAGCAGCCAAACCGGACAAGCCCAAGAGACCCAGTACTTC.

The rearrangement links TRBV6-2 or TRBV6-3 to TRBJ2-7, with TRBD2 matching 8 bases. Trimming cost V 2 bases and J 5 bases; bases outside gene matches: 8. The CDR3 length is 15 residues. CDR1 is MNHEY and CDR2 is SVGEGT in the germline V gene. CDR3: CASSYPVGLVNEQYF. For the CDR3, the DNA is TGTGCCAGCAGTTACCCCGTGGGACTAGTCAACGAGCAGTACTTC.

This sequence joins TRBV12-3 or TRBV12-4 and TRBJ2-5; 11 bases agree with TRBD2. This CDR3 has 18 residues. The trim removed 5 bases at V and 0 bases at J, leaving 11 bases unmatched. CDR3 loop: CASSHRGLAEIYQETQYF. The CDR3 bases are TGTGCCAGCAGTCACCGGGGACTAGCGGAAATATACCAAGAGACCCAGTACTTC.

This clonotype was seen repeatedly, ten times or more. The V and J genes are TRBV29-1 and TRBJ2-7; D might be TRBD1 (6 bases). This CDR3 spans 14 amino acids. Deletions cut 4 bases from V and 7 bases from J, with 20 bases between. The germline V gene has CDR1 SQVTM and CDR2 ANQGSEA. CDR3 sequence: CSVVDGQNSKEQYF. CDR3 nucleotide sequence: TGCAGCGTTGTAGATGGACAGAACTCTAAAGAGCAGTACTTC.

This clonotype was counted between two and nine times. The chain joins TRBV25-1 to TRBJ1-1; tentatively, D is TRBD1 (5 bases). The V gene's germline CDR1 is MGHDK and CDR2 SYGVNS. This CDR3 has 13 residues. Trimming stripped 7 bases from V and 4 bases from J, with 13 bases between. CDR3 in amino acids: CASTPTGGTEAFF. The CDR3 DNA follows: TGTGCCAGCACCCCCACGGGGGGCACTGAAGCTTTCTTT. Combining the CDR3 with reference TRBV25-1 and TRBJ1-1 gives the whole variable domain EADIYQTPRYLVIGTGKKITLECSQTMGHDKMYWYQQDPGMELHLIHYSYGVNSTEKGDLSSESTVSRIRTEHFPLTLESARPSHTSQYLCASTPTGGTEAFFGQGTRLTVV.

The chain carries TRBV6-1 and TRBJ1-1; D is unclear. There are 13 residues in the CDR3. The germline V gene has CDR1 MNHNS and CDR2 SASEGT. Trimming took off 8 bases at V and 0 bases at J, with 10 bases between the two ends. CDR3 sequence reads: CASCLYLNTEAFF. The CDR3 DNA sequence: TGTGCCAGCTGTTTATATTTGAACACTGAAGCTTTCTTT.

The genes are TRBV9 and TRBJ1-2; D possibly corresponds to TRBD1 (5 bases). From germline, CDR1 is SGDLS and CDR2 YYNGEE. The V gene lost 0 bases and the J gene lost 8 bases, with 11 bases spanning the gap. This CDR3 region has 13 residues. The DNA of the CDR3 is TGTGCCAGCAGCGTAGGAGGGGCAAGGGGCTACACCTTC. This translates into CASSVGGARGYTF.

A few counts support this clonotype. This chain connects TRBV7-2 to TRBJ1-3; no clear D gene. Germline V gene lookup returns CDR1 SGHTA and CDR2 FQGNSA. The CDR3 runs to 14 residues. V lost 8 bases to trimming and J lost 6 bases, with 17 bases between them. CDR3 sequence reads: CASGNGYPSNTIYF. The CDR3 DNA reads TGTGCCAGCGGCAATGGGTACCCGTCAAACACCATATATTTT. The full variable domain, its missing parts supplied by reference TRBV7-2 and TRBJ1-3, is GAGVSQSPSNKVTEKGKDVELRCDPISGHTALYWYRQSLGQGLEFLIYFQGNSAPDKSGLPSDRFSAERTGGSVSTLTIQRTQQEDSAVYLCASGNGYPSNTIYFGEGSWLTVV.

The rearrangement links TRBV20-1 to TRBJ2-3, with D perhaps given as TRBD1 or TRBD2 (5 bases each). Germline V lookup: CDR1 DFQATT, CDR2 SNEGSKA (reference sequence). The CDR3 runs to 15 residues. V was clipped by 7 bases and J by 2 bases, with 19 bases between them. This CDR3 is CSVSRDRGPTDTQYF. CDR3 coding DNA: TGCAGTGTTTCCAGGGACCGTGGTCCCACAGATACGCAGTATTTT.

This chain connects TRBV27 to TRBJ1-5; weak D call: TRBD1 (6 bases). The V gene's germline CDR1 is MNHEY and CDR2 SMNVEV (reference sequence). Trimming took 3 bases from V and 5 from J, leaving 14 bases between them. The CDR3 length is 15 residues. CDR3 in amino acids: CASSLSWDIYQPQHF. The CDR3 coding sequence is TGTGCCAGCAGTTTGAGTTGGGACATTTATCAGCCCCAGCATTTT.

The rearrangement links TRBV20-1 to TRBJ2-7; D not resolved. With 3 bases removed from V and 0 bases from J, the gap between germline ends came to 9 bases. This CDR3 contains 13 residues. Germline V gives CDR1 DFQATT, CDR2 SNEGSKA (reference sequence). The CDR3 sequence is CSASPLSSYEQYF. The DNA of the CDR3 is TGCAGTGCTAGCCCGCTTAGCTCCTACGAGCAGTACTTC.

This rearrangement joins TRBV6-1 to TRBJ1-5, with a possible D match to TRBD1 (5 bases). The germline V gene encodes CDR1 MNHNS and CDR2 SASEGT. The germline V and J ends were trimmed by 5 bases and 6 bases, with 17 bases remaining between them. This CDR3 has 15 amino acids. The CDR3 reads CASSYVAGMFQPQHF. Here the CDR3 DNA reads TGTGCCAGCAGTTACGTCGCAGGGATGTTTCAGCCCCAGCATTTT.

This rearrangement joins TRBV6-2 or TRBV6-3 to TRBJ2-7; either TRBD1 or TRBD2 may supply D (7 bases each). Trimming cost V 10 bases and J 3 bases, with 25 bases left between them. This CDR3 has 16 amino acids. Germline CDR1 MNHEY, CDR2 SVGEGT. This CDR3 reads CATGGAKSGAFYEQYF. The DNA for the CDR3 is TGTGCCACAGGGGGGGCCAAAAGCGGGGCCTTCTACGAGCAGTACTTC.